This record concerns one T cell receptor (beta chain) sequence. The CDR3 is made up of 16 amino acids. The germline V gene encodes CDR1 MGHRA and CDR2 YSYEKL. The V segment lost 3 bases and the J segment 4 bases; nucleotides outside the gene matches: 8. Produced via immunoSEQ multiplex PCR; TCRdb's table is partial and in-frame only. The sample includes about 230,000 clones, roughly 87% of them seen just once. The source of the sample is a study of blood T cell repertoires in COVID-19. The chain has TRBV4-1 and TRBJ2-2; the match to TRBD2 covers 7 bases. The clonotype was recovered from a man in his thirties or forties who had recovered from COVID-19. The sample taken for sequencing was PBMCs or T cells enriched from blood (not recorded which). The CDR3 is CASSHLKAGSTGELFF. CDR3 nucleotides: TGCGCCAGCAGCCACCTCAAAGCGGGGTCCACCGGGGAGCTGTTTTTT.